This T cell receptor (beta chain) stems from a study of cytomegalovirus exposure and HLA in healthy donors (dated by TCRdb to 2017 to 2019). With respect to the entire study: An earlier analysis of roughly 570 of the donors reported 276 Gb of sequence data and approximately 120 million unique TCR beta sequences obtained from about 170 million T cells. Approximately 310 gigabases of sequencing data and approximately 92 million unique TCR sequences made up an early release that covered approximately 620 HLA-typed donors. Of the roughly 400 genotyped donors, 81% were placed in the genetic ancestry cluster associated with self-reported Caucasian donors. The study was designed to test whether signatures of past pathogen exposure could be identified by cataloging public T cell receptors. The study profiled the T cell repertoires of approximately 700 subjects by immunosequencing and related them to cytomegalovirus serostatus. A separate validation cohort of over a hundred different subjects was used in addition to the 666-subject first cohort. The study combined high-throughput TCR immunosequencing, statistical association of individual TCRs with disease status, and machine learning to predict cytomegalovirus infection status. To study patterns of TCR occurrence, a later analysis re-analyzed previously published TCR beta repertoires from around 700 donors and added high-resolution HLA genotyping. The later analysis used no new phenotypic data to find candidate immune exposures, relying instead on TCR beta sequences and their occurrence across donors. To decide whether each TCR beta V gene segment behaved as functional or pseudogenic, an earlier analysis of some 570 of the donors relied on high-throughput TCR beta sequencing. Donor age, sex, ethnicity and CMV serostatus were compiled together with the repertoire data. Genome-wide SNP genotypes for about 55% of the roughly 670 donors were used in a later genetic analysis, which treated that subset as a discovery cohort. Every discovery cohort repertoire had been produced on one sequencing platform. HLA typing included class I and class II loci at four-digit resolution. Typing coverage varied by locus: 629-630 donors for A, B, C, DRB1 and DQB1; some 520 for DQA1; over 600 for DPA1; 450 to 480 for DPB1. Because of strong linkage in the cohort, roughly five DR-DQ haplotypes were treated as single units for association and clustering. Among 398 genotyped donors of the cohort, an average of approximately 230,000 unique TCR beta nucleotide sequences were sequenced per donor, around 20% of them non-productive.

Paper-wide results and their limitations: A further reported finding was that TCR beta sequences accurately predicted the HLA-A and HLA-B alleles for most subjects in the first cohort. This cohort had only TCR beta chains sequenced, and the lack of alpha or paired-chain data limited which features could be detected. Several of the top co-occurrence clusters appeared to be linked to parvovirus B19, influenza, CMV and Epstein-Barr virus, according to a later analysis. For the cohort, immune exposure information was limited to CMV serostatus. The 87-base-pair reads could not distinguish some IMGT-functional V segments, including TRBV6-2 and TRBV6-3, so those segments were excluded. A later analysis found that most CMV-associated TCR beta chains appeared HLA-restricted, with HLA associations seemingly driven largely by CMV exposure. While some public TCRs were present in many individuals, most TCR sequences turned up only very rarely across donors. The sequencing pipeline was judged likely to have produced a cluster of highly shared sequence variants as a technical artifact. Assigning TCR associations to individual alleles was difficult when HLA alleles, especially DR and DQ, strongly co-occurred. According to the authors, the approach could potentially be generalized to other disease states and immunological phenotypes. A later analysis found that TCR association rates varied across HLA loci, with DRB1 alleles showing the most associated TCRs and HLA-C alleles the fewest. Because counts were too low, around 18 rarely observed V segments, including chromosome 9 orphons, were left out of the earlier analysis of 500 to 650 of the donors. Linkage disequilibrium might explain the correlated functional status among segregating V segments, but an unknown experimental factor could not be ruled out. A later analysis associated 17,000 or so TCR beta sequences with specific HLA alleles at a false discovery rate of 0.05. The study gave a list of under 200 TCR beta chains associated with cytomegalovirus. In a later analysis, HLA-associated TCR beta chains were found to be more clonally expanded and to have lower generation probabilities than equally common non-associated chains. In vitro tests confirmed that a few of the cytomegalovirus-associated TCR beta chains recognize cytomegalovirus antigens. In an earlier analysis of some 550 of the donors, most TCR beta V segments were observed in productive rearrangements about 90% or about 30% of the time, broadly matching IMGT annotations. An association between a missense DCLRE1C variant and V-gene and J-gene trimming of TCR beta chains was found in a later genetic analysis and replicated in an independent cohort. Because HLA typing was missing for some donors at each locus, association tests included only the typed subset. The classifier was reported to diagnose cytomegalovirus status with high specificity and sensitivity in both the original and validation cohorts. According to a later genetic analysis, donors in an Asian-associated ancestry cluster had fewer N-insertions in productive TCRs than the approximately 630-donor mean. Presence/absence analyses assumed roughly uniform sequencing depth across donors, an assumption that may not hold.

The CDR3 measures 16 amino acids from cysteine to phenylalanine. Here the CDR3 DNA is all that survives: 48 bases in frame from base 1. Via the germline V gene, CDR1 is SGHTA and CDR2 FQGNSA. V is pruned by 6 bases and J by 3 bases, leaving 9 bases of the junction without a gene match. Library generation was performed with the immunoSEQ multiplex PCR assay. For the multiplex PCR, a mixture combining 60 forward primers for TCR Vbeta segments and 13 reverse primers for TCR Jbeta segments was used. A multiplex PCR assay on genomic DNA amplified the CDR3 region of rearranged TCR beta genes. The Illumina HiSeq System was used to sequence the amplified TCR beta libraries as 87-base-pair reads. The study's processing was this. In a later analysis, roughly 80 million unique TCR beta chains were counted across the 650 to 700 repertoires, and roughly 11 million of these chains were shared by at least two donors. Raw reads were error-corrected and collapsed into unique sequences with a nearest-neighbor algorithm that merged closely related sequences to remove PCR and sequencing errors. Alignment of CDR3 sequences to IMGT reference sequences was used to assign V, D and J gene segments. For a sequence to be retained, a match of at least six nucleotides was required to both a V gene segment and a J gene segment. A rearrangement was called productive if the CDR3 had no stop codons and remained in frame with V and J, and every other rearrangement was called non-productive. CDR3 was defined according to IMGT convention as the region running from the second conserved V-encoded cysteine to the conserved J-encoded phenylalanine. In an earlier analysis of 550 to 650 of the donors, sequences lacking an unambiguous match to a single V gene segment were excluded. In an earlier analysis of approximately 590 of the donors, V segments were called functional above 56.7% productive rearrangements and were called segregating when the between-donor standard deviation exceeded 5%. To diagnose cytomegalovirus status from the catalog of TCR beta chain sequences, a statistical classification framework was built. In a later analysis, V and J genes were assigned by comparing TCR nucleotide sequences against IMGT/GENE-DB human TR gene sequences. The TCRdist pipeline was used in a later analysis to assign CDR3 sequences and most-parsimonious VDJ recombination scenarios. In a later analysis, every TCR beta chain was defined by the combination of its CDR3 amino acid sequence and its V-gene family, and reads without a unique V-gene family were dropped. In a later analysis, 550 to 650 highly shared, low-generation-probability nucleotide sequences were removed to address suspected cross-contamination and a sequencing artifact. In a later analysis, a clonal expansion index was calculated for each public chain from normalized within-repertoire ranks of inferred template counts. In a later analysis, generation probabilities were computed with a VDJ recombination model fitted to out-of-frame rearrangements, and the resulting probabilities were checked against IGoR. In a later analysis, TCR-TCR, TCR-HLA and TCR-CMV co-occurrence was scored with hypergeometric tests, and a repertoire-size bias correction was applied to TCR pairs. A later analysis estimated false discovery rates by permuting HLA or CMV assignments 20 times. In a later analysis, co-occurring TCRs were grouped with DBSCAN, and TCRdist sequence similarity was added when clustering was performed within HLA-allele-positive subsets. For co-occurrence clustering, repertoires with fewer than 30,000 or more than 120,000 public chains were excluded, along with 4 to 6 repertoires with anomalous nucleotide sharing. TCRdb stores this immuneACCESS table with in-frame sequences only. Part of the clones is absent; in the studies checked, under half of the shortfall reflects unresolved V genes, and no reason is known for the rest. The V and J calls and the clone size are those of that table, but D and trimming were determined from the DNA. The sample table contains around 150,000 clones; only one count was recorded for about 65% of them. The top ten constitute 6% to 7.5% of the sample.

For this clone: Its antigen remains undetermined. No qualities accompany the bases; no much larger clone lies one base away.

In total, approximately 700 healthy bone marrow donors made up the cohort. Cohort members were all nominally healthy when sampled, although unrecorded immune exposures were likely present. The donor tested CMV seropositive, placing the donor among the 289 seropositive members of the cohort. Each donor provided a peripheral blood sample, and peripheral blood mononuclear cells were used for TCR beta sequencing. Genomic DNA was extracted from the blood cell samples with the Qiagen DNeasy Blood Extraction Kit. The specimen sequenced was PBMCs. This sequence uses TRBV7-2 and TRBJ1-1, with 11 bases in between that match TRBD1. This receptor was identified in a man aged 40-49 years in good health and CMV-seropositive. The nucleotides read TGTGCCAGCAGTTCGGACAGGGGGCTGTTGGACACTGAAGCTTTCTTT. The translation is CASSSDRGLLDTEAFF.